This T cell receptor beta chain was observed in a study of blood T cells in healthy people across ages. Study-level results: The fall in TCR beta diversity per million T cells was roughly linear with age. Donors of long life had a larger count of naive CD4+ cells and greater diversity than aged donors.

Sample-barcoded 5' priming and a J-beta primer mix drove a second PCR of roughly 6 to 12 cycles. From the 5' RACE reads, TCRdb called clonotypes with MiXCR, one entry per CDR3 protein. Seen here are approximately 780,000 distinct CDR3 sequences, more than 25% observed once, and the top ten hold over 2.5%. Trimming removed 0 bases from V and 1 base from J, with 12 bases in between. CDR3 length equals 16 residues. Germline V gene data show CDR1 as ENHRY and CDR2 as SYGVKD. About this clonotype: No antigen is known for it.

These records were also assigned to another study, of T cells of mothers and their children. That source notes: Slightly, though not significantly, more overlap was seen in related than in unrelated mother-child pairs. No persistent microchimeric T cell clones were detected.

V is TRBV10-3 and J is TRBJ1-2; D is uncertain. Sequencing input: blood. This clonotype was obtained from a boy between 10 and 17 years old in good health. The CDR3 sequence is CAISESEGPINYGYTF. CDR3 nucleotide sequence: TGTGCCATCAGTGAGTCGGAAGGGCCTATTAACTATGGCTACACCTTC.